These T cell receptor beta chains were read from a single sample in a study of blood T cells in healthy people across ages. TCRdb fed the 5' RACE reads into MiXCR, producing one record per CDR3 protein. Here the sample spans around 1,000,000 distinct CDR3 sequences, approximately 25% being singletons. Another study also made use of these data, one on T cells of mothers and their children.

The specimen sequenced was blood. The receptors come from a girl aged 2-15 years in good health. The CDR3 runs from the conserved cysteine through the conserved F or W. D genes are given only for firm matches. For some rows the clone size is stated as once, few or many, or as a class when expanded; others skip it.

TRBJ2-3,TRBV4-3,.,.,CASSQDLGPDTQYF,TGCGCCAGCAGCCAAGATCTGGGGCCAGATACGCAGTATTTT
TRBJ1-1,TRBV29-1,TRBD1,.,CSVQGSDRGAFF,TGCAGCGTTCAAGGGAGCGACAGGGGAGCTTTCTTT
TRBJ1-1,TRBV27,TRBD1,.,CASSYGTGVAFF,TGTGCCAGCAGTTATGGGACAGGAGTAGCTTTCTTT
TRBJ1-4,TRBV7-9,TRBD1,.,CASSSGDRDRGEKLFF,TGTGCCAGCAGCTCAGGAGACCGGGACAGGGGTGAAAAACTGTTTTTT
TRBJ2-5,TRBV13,TRBD2,few,CASSLNHGKSGGNQETQYF,TGTGCCAGCAGCTTAAACCATGGGAAGAGCGGGGGAAACCAAGAGACCCAGTACTTC
TRBJ1-1,TRBV4-3,.,.,CASSQDRWGVNTEAFF,TGCGCCAGCAGCCAAGATCGTTGGGGCGTGAACACTGAAGCTTTCTTT
TRBJ2-1,TRBV9,TRBD1,.,CASSEGDRAEEQFF,TGTGCCAGCAGCGAAGGGGACAGGGCAGAGGAGCAGTTCTTC
TRBJ2-3,TRBV28,.,few,CASTTPGLNPATDTQYF,TGTGCCAGCACCACCCCGGGACTCAACCCAGCGACAGATACGCAGTATTTT
TRBJ1-4,TRBV28,TRBD1,.,CASRPGGVSEKLFF,TGTGCCAGCAGACCAGGGGGGGTTTCGGAAAAACTGTTTTTT
TRBJ2-7,TRBV28,.,few,CASSPPRGHEQYF,TGTGCCAGCAGTCCCCCCCGGGGGCACGAGCAGTACTTC
TRBJ2-5,TRBV29-1,.,.,CSVESRAPQETQYF,TGCAGCGTTGAGTCCCGGGCCCCGCAAGAGACCCAGTACTTC
TRBJ2-3,TRBV6-5,.,.,CASGLTDTQYF,TGTGCCAGCGGGCTTACAGATACGCAGTATTTT
TRBJ2-3,TRBV20-1,TRBD2,few,CSASWLAVDTQYF,TGCAGTGCTAGCTGGCTAGCGGTTGATACGCAGTATTTT
TRBJ2-3,TRBV6-1,TRBD2,.,CASSSGLAGASRARRAQYF,TGTGCCAGCAGCTCTGGACTAGCGGGGGCCAGCAGGGCTCGTAGGGCGCAGTATTTT
TRBJ2-1,TRBV12-3/TRBV12-4,.,few,CASRMGPEPYNEQFF,TGTGCCAGCAGGATGGGGCCAGAACCTTACAATGAGCAGTTCTTC
TRBJ2-1,TRBV6-1,.,few,CASSPSSAAPSYNEQFF,TGTGCCAGCAGTCCTTCCTCTGCCGCCCCCTCCTACAATGAGCAGTTCTTC
TRBJ1-5,TRBV7-2,TRBD1,.,CASSFSQGAGPQHF,TGTGCCAGCAGCTTCAGCCAGGGGGCAGGCCCCCAGCATTTT
TRBJ2-7,TRBV9,TRBD1,.,CASSPGQVSHEQYF,TGTGCCAGCAGTCCGGGACAGGTAAGCCACGAGCAGTACTTC
TRBJ2-3,TRBV13,TRBD1,once,CASSWGPGQVFTDTQYF,TGTGCCAGCAGCTGGGGACCGGGACAGGTATTCACAGATACGCAGTATTTT
TRBJ2-1,TRBV20-1,TRBD2,.,CSARELAGGFYEQFF,TGCAGTGCTAGGGAACTAGCGGGGGGGTTCTATGAGCAGTTCTTC
TRBJ2-7,TRBV7-9,.,many,CASSGDPGEQYF,TGTGCCAGCAGCGGGGACCCGGGTGAGCAGTACTTC
TRBJ2-7,TRBV7-2,TRBD1,.,CASSSRGTGQVEQYF,TGTGCCAGCAGCTCTCGCGGGACAGGGCAGGTCGAGCAGTACTTC
TRBJ1-6,TRBV12-3/TRBV12-4,.,few,CASQHDMYNSPLHF,TGTGCCAGCCAACATGACATGTATAATTCACCCCTCCACTTT
TRBJ2-5,TRBV28,.,few,CASSAMRFRETQYF,TGTGCCAGCAGCGCGATGCGCTTTCGAGAGACCCAGTACTTC
TRBJ2-5,TRBV11-3,.,few,CASSPVGTSNEAQYF,TGTGCCAGCAGCCCGGTCGGGACGTCAAATGAGGCCCAGTACTTC
TRBJ2-5,TRBV29-1,.,few,CSVVQVTAGLKETQYF,TGCAGCGTTGTCCAGGTGACGGCTGGCCTCAAGGAGACCCAGTACTTC
TRBJ2-1,TRBV19,TRBD2,few,CASSELAGYNEQFF,TGTGCCAGTAGTGAACTAGCGGGTTACAATGAGCAGTTCTTC
TRBJ1-1,TRBV3-1,.,few,CASINSGGTEAFF,TGTGCCAGCATCAACTCGGGGGGCACTGAAGCTTTCTTT
TRBJ2-7,TRBV6-5,TRBD1,few,CAGRDRSSYEQYF,TGTGCCGGCCGGGACAGGAGCTCCTACGAGCAGTACTTC
TRBJ2-1,TRBV9,.,.,CASSLNPGSGLFF,TGTGCCAGCAGCCTCAACCCGGGGAGCGGGTTGTTCTTC
TRBJ2-3,TRBV12-5,TRBD1,few,CASGLYGTGRSF,TGTGCTAGTGGTTTGTACGGGACAGGGCGAAGTTTT
TRBJ2-5,TRBV2,.,.,CASSPQEHSGTQYF,TGTGCCAGCAGCCCACAGGAACACTCGGGGACCCAGTACTTC
TRBJ2-1,TRBV7-7,.,.,CASSSSEGDEQFF,TGTGCTAGCAGCTCGAGCGAGGGCGATGAGCAGTTCTTC
TRBJ1-2,TRBV27,.,few,CARAGGLYGYTF,TGTGCCAGGGCCGGGGGCCTCTATGGCTACACCTTC
TRBJ2-5,TRBV20-1,TRBD2,few,CSARDPAGLQETQYF,TGCAGTGCTAGAGATCCAGCGGGGTTACAAGAGACCCAGTACTTC
TRBJ2-6,TRBV24-1,.,.,CATSDWGEGPGANVLTF,TGTGCCACCAGTGACTGGGGAGAAGGACCTGGGGCCAACGTCCTGACTTTC
TRBJ2-6,TRBV29-1,.,.,CSVASGVSSGANVLTF,TGCAGCGTTGCGAGTGGGGTTTCGTCTGGGGCCAACGTCCTGACTTTC
TRBJ2-7,TRBV7-6,.,few,CASSSGNRAYEQYF,TGTGCCAGCAGCTCTGGAAATAGGGCCTACGAGCAGTACTTC
TRBJ2-5,TRBV3-1,.,few,CASSQFFLETQYF,TGTGCCAGCAGCCAATTCTTCTTGGAGACCCAGTACTTC
TRBJ2-2,TRBV20-1,TRBD2,few,CSALGLAGDRELFF,TGCAGTGCTTTAGGACTAGCGGGGGACCGGGAGCTGTTTTTT
TRBJ1-1,TRBV4-3,.,.,CASSQDQGVAAFF,TGCGCCAGCAGCCAAGATCAGGGAGTCGCAGCTTTCTTT
TRBJ2-1,TRBV4-1,TRBD1,few,CASSQAWVRDRGRNEQFF,TGCGCCAGCAGCCAAGCATGGGTCCGCGACAGGGGGCGGAATGAGCAGTTCTTC
TRBJ2-1,TRBV7-8,.,.,CASSLAGALSYNEQFF,TGTGCCAGCAGCTTAGCGGGAGCTCTCTCCTACAATGAGCAGTTCTTC